This TCR beta chain emerged from a study of immune heterogeneity within non-small cell lung tumors. The authors used around 590 ng of bulk tumor genomic DNA per sample as template. During surgery, each primary tumor gave multiple biopsies spaced as far apart as possible. Each patient presented with untreated, newly diagnosed non-small cell lung cancer and received curative surgery. The TCR beta CDR3 region underwent multiplex PCR amplification with 32 V and 13 J primers. TCRdb reanalysed the multiplex PCR reads using MiXCR and keeps one entry per CDR3 protein. The data contain 20,000 to 25,000 distinct CDR3 sequences, around a quarter of them singletons. Germline loops: CDR1 LNHDA, CDR2 SQIVND (reference sequence). This CDR3 is built from 15 residues. The germline V and J ends were trimmed by 11 bases and 0 bases, with 17 bases remaining between them.

This chain connects TRBV19 to TRBJ1-5; D possibly corresponds to TRBD1 (6 bases). What was sequenced was lung tumor tissue. The TCR originated in a middle-aged man with non-small cell lung cancer. CDR3 residues: CAGKPGTNSNQPQHF. In nucleotides, the CDR3 is TGTGCCGGTAAGCCCGGGACAAATAGCAATCAGCCCCAGCATTTT.